This TCR beta chain was captured in a study of T cell repertoires in cytomegalovirus infection. Overall study findings and caveats: Cumulated frequencies of public TCR beta families served to identify carriers of CMV plus the relevant HLA.

Each CDR3 protein is one row after TCRdb ran MiXCR on the reads. The profile shows some 350,000 distinct CDR3 sequences, around a third of them singletons. V was pared by 2 bases and J by 1 base, with 13 bases between. This CDR3 comprises 16 residues. Germline V lookup: CDR1 SGHTA, CDR2 FQGNSA. Details on this clonotype: Its antigen is currently unknown.

This receptor was identified in a human donor in good health (CMV status not recorded). Some clones in this sample may be carry-over from other donors' samples. The source material was cultured PBMCs, sampled from culture after CMV antigen stimulation. V and J are TRBV7-2 and TRBJ2-3, with D perhaps matching TRBD2 (5 bases). DNA of the CDR3: TGTGCCAGCAGCTTATGGGTGGAGGCGGGCACAGATACGCAGTATTTT. It codes for CASSLWVEAGTDTQYF.